This T cell receptor beta chain was documented in a study of T cell repertoires in aging, cancer and after chemotherapy. Study context: The full dataset contained several million TCR reads.

The template was genomic DNA from peripheral blood, not RNA. Multiplex touch-down PCR with TRB-A/B primers amplified rearranged V-D-J TRB sequences. TCRdb called the multiplex PCR reads again in MiXCR, with one record for every CDR3 protein. Of some 10,000 distinct CDR3 sequences listed, approximately 30% were seen once; the top ten hold about 2.6%. Specimen: blood. The sequence came from a human donor in good health.

CDR3 in amino acids: CASSDGERSTGELFF. The CDR3 nucleotides read TGTGCCAGCAGTGATGGCGAGAGAAGCACCGGGGAGCTGTTTTTT. The V call is TRBV6-5, the J call TRBJ2-2; D is ambiguous. Trimming took 5 bases from V and 4 from J, leaving 14 bases between them. The V gene's germline CDR1 is MNHEY and CDR2 SVGAGI. The CDR3 covers 15 residues.